This T cell receptor (beta chain) emerged from a study of technical replicates of blood from a handful of donors. Profiling relied on immunoSEQ multiplex PCR, and the TCRdb table lists in-frame clones only, not all of them. The data contain about 53,000 clones, roughly 84% of them singletons. This CDR3 spans 16 amino acids. CDR1 is SGHNT and CDR2 is YYREEE in the germline V gene (reference sequence). V was trimmed by 4 bases and J by 3 bases, leaving 16 bases between them. The origin of this receptor is a human donor in good health. Some clones in this sample may be carry-over from other donors' samples. Sequenced: PBMCs. The chain combines TRBV5-4 with TRBJ2-2; maybe TRBD1 (5 bases). CDR3: CASSHRPRPHTGELFF. DNA for the CDR3: TGTGCCAGCAGCCACAGGCCCCGCCCCCACACCGGGGAGCTGTTTTTT.